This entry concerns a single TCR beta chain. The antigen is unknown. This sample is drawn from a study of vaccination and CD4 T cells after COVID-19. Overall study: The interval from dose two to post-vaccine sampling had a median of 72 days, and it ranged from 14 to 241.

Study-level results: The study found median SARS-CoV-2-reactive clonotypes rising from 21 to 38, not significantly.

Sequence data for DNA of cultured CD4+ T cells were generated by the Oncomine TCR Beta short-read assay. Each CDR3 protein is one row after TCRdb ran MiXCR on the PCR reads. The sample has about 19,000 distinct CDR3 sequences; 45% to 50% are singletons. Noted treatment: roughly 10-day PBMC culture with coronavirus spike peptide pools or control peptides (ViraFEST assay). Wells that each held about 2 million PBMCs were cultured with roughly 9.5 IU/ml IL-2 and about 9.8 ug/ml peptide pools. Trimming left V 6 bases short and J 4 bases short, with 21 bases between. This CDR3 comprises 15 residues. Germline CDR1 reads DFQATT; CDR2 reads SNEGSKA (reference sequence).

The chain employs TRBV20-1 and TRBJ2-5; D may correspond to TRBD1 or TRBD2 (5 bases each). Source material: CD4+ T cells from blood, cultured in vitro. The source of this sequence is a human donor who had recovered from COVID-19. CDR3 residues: CSAAPGAVPPETQYF. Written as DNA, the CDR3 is TGCAGTGCCGCTCCCGGGGCGGTACCCCCAGAGACCCAGTACTTC.